The rows below give T cell receptor beta chains drawn from one sample of a study of vaccination effects on CD4 cells after COVID-19. These TCRs' antigens remain unknown. Clones were sequenced by immunoSEQ multiplex PCR, and TCRdb holds only the in-frame ones, with some missing. The sample holds tens of thousands of clones, around 74% seen once. Sequenced material: CD4+ T cells from PBMCs cultured with HCoV-229E spike peptides, taken before COVID-19 vaccination. The receptors derive from a human donor who received a COVID-19 vaccine. The CDR3 runs from the conserved cysteine through the conserved F or W. Fields, in order: V gene, J gene, CDR3 protein.

v_call: TRBV5-1; j_call: TRBJ2-5; cdr3_aa: CASSRTNPETQYF
v_call: TRBV30; j_call: TRBJ1-5; cdr3_aa: CAWRGIGPNQPQHF
v_call: TRBV14; j_call: TRBJ1-3; cdr3_aa: CASSHEGRDRGNTIYF
v_call: TRBV5-1; j_call: TRBJ2-3; cdr3_aa: CASSPRTGDTDTQYF
v_call: TRBV5-8; j_call: TRBJ1-2; cdr3_aa: CASSLAAAGADGYTF
v_call: TRBV12-3/TRBV12-4; j_call: TRBJ1-1; cdr3_aa: CASSFTGKTEAFF
v_call: TRBV7-3; j_call: TRBJ2-2; cdr3_aa: CASSLTTNTGELFF
v_call: TRBV9; j_call: TRBJ1-2; cdr3_aa: CASSAGTGSQAGYTF
v_call: TRBV6-6; j_call: TRBJ1-2; cdr3_aa: CATKRDGAAGYTF
v_call: TRBV4-1; j_call: TRBJ1-1; cdr3_aa: CASSQDGQNTEAFF
v_call: TRBV24-1; j_call: TRBJ2-5; cdr3_aa: CATSDSGQGQETQYF
v_call: TRBV5-5; j_call: TRBJ2-5; cdr3_aa: CASRPGTALRETQYF
v_call: TRBV4-2; j_call: TRBJ2-1; cdr3_aa: CASSQEIRGNEQFF
v_call: TRBV6-5; j_call: TRBJ1-3; cdr3_aa: CASSGTSGNTIYF
v_call: TRBV5-1; j_call: TRBJ2-1; cdr3_aa: CASSSNDWYNEQFF
v_call: TRBV21-1; j_call: TRBJ2-5; cdr3_aa: CASSLTEPALAETQYF
v_call: TRBV27; j_call: TRBJ1-5; cdr3_aa: CASSSRFSGGQPQHF
v_call: TRBV4-3; j_call: TRBJ2-2; cdr3_aa: CASSRVKGLNTGELFF
v_call: TRBV24-1; j_call: TRBJ2-6; cdr3_aa: CATSDPGTAGANVLTF
v_call: TRBV5-4; j_call: TRBJ1-1; cdr3_aa: CASSLDRGLEAFF
v_call: TRBV24-1; j_call: TRBJ1-1; cdr3_aa: CATSDLNTEAFF
v_call: TRBV7-2; j_call: TRBJ1-2; cdr3_aa: CASSSLSGIPGVYGYTF
v_call: TRBV27; j_call: TRBJ1-6; cdr3_aa: CASSPVQGIGSPLHF
v_call: TRBV7-9; j_call: TRBJ2-1; cdr3_aa: CASSLSGTGAYNEQFF
v_call: TRBV5-1; j_call: TRBJ2-2; cdr3_aa: CASSLERAGGPDTGELFF
v_call: TRBV2; j_call: TRBJ1-1; cdr3_aa: CASSPTGGETEAFF
v_call: TRBV6-4; j_call: TRBJ2-6; cdr3_aa: CASSAQGVRSGANVLTF
v_call: TRBV28; j_call: TRBJ1-5; cdr3_aa: CASRVVNQPQHF
v_call: TRBV18; j_call: TRBJ2-4; cdr3_aa: CASSPPGGSGIQYF
v_call: TRBV11-2; j_call: TRBJ1-1; cdr3_aa: CASSFLQGRRAFF
v_call: TRBV6-1; j_call: TRBJ1-5; cdr3_aa: CASSEEWGNQPQHF
v_call: TRBV3-1/TRBV3-2; j_call: TRBJ2-2; cdr3_aa: CASSQVGGTGELFF
v_call: TRBV5-1; j_call: TRBJ2-1; cdr3_aa: CASSFLRQTYNEQFF
v_call: TRBV7-2; j_call: TRBJ2-4; cdr3_aa: CASSSSGASGGQNIQYF
v_call: TRBV7-2; j_call: TRBJ1-3; cdr3_aa: CASSLDIGAGNTIYF
v_call: TRBV27; j_call: TRBJ2-2; cdr3_aa: CASSSGTGLTGELFF
v_call: TRBV12-5; j_call: TRBJ1-2; cdr3_aa: CASGNTWTGYGYTF
v_call: TRBV2; j_call: TRBJ2-2; cdr3_aa: CASSQSSRGTGELFF
v_call: TRBV6-5; j_call: TRBJ1-2; cdr3_aa: CASSYSIGRPYGYTF
v_call: TRBV12-5; j_call: TRBJ1-5; cdr3_aa: CASGLADRGHNQPQHF
v_call: TRBV19; j_call: TRBJ2-3; cdr3_aa: CASSIKRATDTQYF
v_call: TRBV4-3; j_call: TRBJ1-6; cdr3_aa: CASSQGGASNSPLHF
v_call: TRBV5-1; j_call: TRBJ2-3; cdr3_aa: CASSSRPSTDTQYF
v_call: TRBV2; j_call: TRBJ2-1; cdr3_aa: CASSATSGGAHEQFF
v_call: TRBV12-5; j_call: TRBJ2-1; cdr3_aa: CASGLPGQGANEQFF
v_call: TRBV7-8; j_call: TRBJ1-2; cdr3_aa: CASSLDAGNYGYTF
v_call: TRBV28; j_call: TRBJ1-1; cdr3_aa: CASSLLQGSNTEAFF
v_call: TRBV3-1/TRBV3-2; j_call: TRBJ2-1; cdr3_aa: CASSQGRQAGGSLNEQFF
v_call: TRBV19; j_call: TRBJ1-2; cdr3_aa: CASSSPGGVYGYTF